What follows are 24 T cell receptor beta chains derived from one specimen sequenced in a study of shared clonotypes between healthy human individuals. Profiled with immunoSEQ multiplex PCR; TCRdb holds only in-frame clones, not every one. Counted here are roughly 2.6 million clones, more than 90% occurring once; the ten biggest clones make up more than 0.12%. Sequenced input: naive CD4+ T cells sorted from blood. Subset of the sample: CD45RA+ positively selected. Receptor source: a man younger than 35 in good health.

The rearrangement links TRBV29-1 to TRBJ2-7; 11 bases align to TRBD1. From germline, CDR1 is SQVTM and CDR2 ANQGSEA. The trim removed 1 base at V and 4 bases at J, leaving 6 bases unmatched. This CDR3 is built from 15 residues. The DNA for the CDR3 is TGCAGCGTTGAAGCCGGGACAGGGGGGGGTTACGAGCAGTACTTC. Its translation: CSVEAGTGGGYEQYF.

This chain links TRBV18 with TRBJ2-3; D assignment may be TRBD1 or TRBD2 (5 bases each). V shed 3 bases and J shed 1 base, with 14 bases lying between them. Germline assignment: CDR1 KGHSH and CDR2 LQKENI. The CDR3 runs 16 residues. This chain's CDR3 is CASSPSGTVGTDTQYF. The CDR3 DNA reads TGTGCCAGCTCACCTTCCGGGACGGTCGGCACAGATACGCAGTATTTT.

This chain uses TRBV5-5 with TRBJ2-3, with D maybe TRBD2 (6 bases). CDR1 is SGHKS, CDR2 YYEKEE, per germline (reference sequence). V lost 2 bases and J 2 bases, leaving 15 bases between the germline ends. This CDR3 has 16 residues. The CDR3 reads CASSFTIADLTDTQYF. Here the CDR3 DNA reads TGTGCCAGCAGCTTTACGATAGCGGATCTCACAGATACGCAGTATTTT.

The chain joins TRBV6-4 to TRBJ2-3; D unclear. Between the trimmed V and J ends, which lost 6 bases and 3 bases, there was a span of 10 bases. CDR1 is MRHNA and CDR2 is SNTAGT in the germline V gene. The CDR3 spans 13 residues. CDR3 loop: CASREVGTDTQYF. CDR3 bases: TGTGCCAGCAGGGAAGTCGGGACAGATACGCAGTATTTT.

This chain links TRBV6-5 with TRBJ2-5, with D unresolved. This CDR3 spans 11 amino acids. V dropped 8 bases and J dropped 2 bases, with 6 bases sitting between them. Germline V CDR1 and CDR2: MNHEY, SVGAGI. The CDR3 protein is CASARQETQYF. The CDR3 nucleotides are TGTGCCAGCGCTCGACAAGAGACCCAGTACTTC.

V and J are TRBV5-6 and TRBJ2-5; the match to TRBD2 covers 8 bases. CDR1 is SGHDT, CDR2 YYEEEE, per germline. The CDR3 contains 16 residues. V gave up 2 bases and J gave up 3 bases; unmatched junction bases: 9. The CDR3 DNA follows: TGTGCCAGCAGCTTTATAGCGGGACGGGGAAAAGAGACCCAGTACTTC. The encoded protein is CASSFIAGRGKETQYF. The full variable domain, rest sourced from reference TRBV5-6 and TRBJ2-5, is DAGVTQSPTHLIKTRGQQVTLRCSPKSGHDTVSWYQQALGQGPQFIFQYYEEEERQRGNFPDRFSGHQFPNYSSELNVNALLLGDSALYLCASSFIAGRGKETQYFGPGTRLLVL.

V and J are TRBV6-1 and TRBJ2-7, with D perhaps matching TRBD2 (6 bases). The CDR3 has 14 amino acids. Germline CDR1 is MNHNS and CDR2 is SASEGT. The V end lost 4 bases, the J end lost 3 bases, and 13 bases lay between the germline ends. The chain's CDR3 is CASSVTRRGYEQYF. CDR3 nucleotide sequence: TGTGCCAGCAGTGTTACCAGGCGGGGCTACGAGCAGTACTTC.

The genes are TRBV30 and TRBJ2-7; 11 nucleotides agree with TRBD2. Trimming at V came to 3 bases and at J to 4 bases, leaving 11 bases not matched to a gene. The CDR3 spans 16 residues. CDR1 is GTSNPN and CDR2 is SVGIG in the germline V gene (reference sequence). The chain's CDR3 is CAWRGVELAGVYEQYF. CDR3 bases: TGTGCCTGGAGGGGGGTAGAACTAGCGGGAGTATACGAGCAGTACTTC.

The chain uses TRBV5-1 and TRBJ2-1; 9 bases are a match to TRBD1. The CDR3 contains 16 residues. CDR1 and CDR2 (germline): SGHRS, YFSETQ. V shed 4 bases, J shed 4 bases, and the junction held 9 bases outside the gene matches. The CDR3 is CASSPPGTGIYNEQFF. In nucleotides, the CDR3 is TGCGCCAGCAGCCCCCCCGGGACAGGGATATACAATGAGCAGTTCTTC.

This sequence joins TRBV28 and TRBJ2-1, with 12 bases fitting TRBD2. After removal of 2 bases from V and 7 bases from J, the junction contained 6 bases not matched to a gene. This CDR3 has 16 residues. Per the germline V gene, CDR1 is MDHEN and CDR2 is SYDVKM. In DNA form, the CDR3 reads TGTGCCAGCAGTTTACTAGCGGGGGGGCGTAGGAATGAGCAGTTCTTC. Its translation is CASSLLAGGRRNEQFF.

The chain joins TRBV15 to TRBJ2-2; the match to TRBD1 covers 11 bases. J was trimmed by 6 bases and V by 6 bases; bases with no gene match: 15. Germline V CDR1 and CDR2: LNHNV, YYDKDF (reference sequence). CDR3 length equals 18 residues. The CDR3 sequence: CATSRIRDRGKIAGELFF. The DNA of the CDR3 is TGTGCCACCAGTAGAATCCGGGACAGGGGGAAAATCGCCGGGGAGCTGTTTTTT.

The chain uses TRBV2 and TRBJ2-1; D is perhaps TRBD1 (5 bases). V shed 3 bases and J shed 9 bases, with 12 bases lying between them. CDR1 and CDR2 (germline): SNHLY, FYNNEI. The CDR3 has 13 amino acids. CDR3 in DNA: TGTGCCAGCAGTGACAGGGTCTGGGCTGAGCAGTTCTTC. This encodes CASSDRVWAEQFF.

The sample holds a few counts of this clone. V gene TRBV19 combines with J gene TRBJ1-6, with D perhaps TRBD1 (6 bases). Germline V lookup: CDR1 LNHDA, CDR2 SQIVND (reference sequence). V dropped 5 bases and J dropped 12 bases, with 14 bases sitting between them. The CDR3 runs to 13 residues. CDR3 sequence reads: CASSSNTGLPLHF. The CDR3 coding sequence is TGTGCCAGTAGTTCCAATACAGGGTTACCCCTCCACTTT.

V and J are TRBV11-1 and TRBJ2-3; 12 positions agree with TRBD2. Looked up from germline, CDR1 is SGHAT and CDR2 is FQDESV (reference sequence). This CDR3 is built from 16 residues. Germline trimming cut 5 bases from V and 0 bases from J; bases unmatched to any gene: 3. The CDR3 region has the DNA TGTGCCAGCAGCCCCACTAGCGGGGGGAGCACAGATACGCAGTATTTT. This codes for CASSPTSGGSTDTQYF.

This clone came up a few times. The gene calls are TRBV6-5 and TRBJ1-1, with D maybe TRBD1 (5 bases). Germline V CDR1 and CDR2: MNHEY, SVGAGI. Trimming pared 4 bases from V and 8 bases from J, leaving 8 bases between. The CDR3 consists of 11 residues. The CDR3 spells CASSSGREAFF. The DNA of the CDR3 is TGTGCCAGCAGTTCGGGACGGGAAGCTTTCTTT.

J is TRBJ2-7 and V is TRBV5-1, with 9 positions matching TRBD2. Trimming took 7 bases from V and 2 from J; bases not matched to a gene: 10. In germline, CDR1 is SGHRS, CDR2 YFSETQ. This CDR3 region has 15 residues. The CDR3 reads CASRPSGGTAYEQYF. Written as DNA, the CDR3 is TGCGCCAGCCGTCCAAGCGGGGGGACGGCCTACGAGCAGTACTTC.

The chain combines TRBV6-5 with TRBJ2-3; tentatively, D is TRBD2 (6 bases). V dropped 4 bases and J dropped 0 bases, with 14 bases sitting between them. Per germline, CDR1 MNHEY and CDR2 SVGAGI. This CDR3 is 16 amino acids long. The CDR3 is CASSSTRRASTDTQYF. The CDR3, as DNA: TGTGCCAGCAGTTCGACACGGAGGGCTAGCACAGATACGCAGTATTTT.

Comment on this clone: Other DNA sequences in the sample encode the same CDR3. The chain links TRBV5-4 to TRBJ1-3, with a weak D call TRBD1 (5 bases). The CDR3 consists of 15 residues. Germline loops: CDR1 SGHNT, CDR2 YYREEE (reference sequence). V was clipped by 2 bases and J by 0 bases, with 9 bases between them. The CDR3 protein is CASSFGGASGNTIYF. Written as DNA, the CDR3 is TGTGCCAGCAGCTTCGGCGGGGCCTCTGGAAACACCATATATTTT.

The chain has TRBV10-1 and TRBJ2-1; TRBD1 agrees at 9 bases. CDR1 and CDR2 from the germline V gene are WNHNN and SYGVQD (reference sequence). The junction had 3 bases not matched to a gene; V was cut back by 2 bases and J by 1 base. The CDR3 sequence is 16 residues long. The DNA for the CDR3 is TGCGCCAGCAGTGAGACCGGGACAGGGTCCTACAATGAGCAGTTCTTC. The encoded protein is CASSETGTGSYNEQFF.

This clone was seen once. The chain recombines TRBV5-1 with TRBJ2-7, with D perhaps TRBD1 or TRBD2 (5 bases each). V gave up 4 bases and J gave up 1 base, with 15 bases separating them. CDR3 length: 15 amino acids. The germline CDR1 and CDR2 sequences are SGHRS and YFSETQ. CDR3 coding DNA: TGCGCCAGCAGCCCTGGGACCGAGAGGTCCTACGAGCAGTACTTC. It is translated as CASSPGTERSYEQYF.

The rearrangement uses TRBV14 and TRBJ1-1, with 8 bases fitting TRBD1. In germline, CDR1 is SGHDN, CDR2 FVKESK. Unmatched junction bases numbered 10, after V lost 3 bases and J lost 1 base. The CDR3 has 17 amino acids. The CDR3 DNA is TGTGCCAGCAGCCAGGGATTCAGGGGGCCTCGGAACACTGAAGCTTTCTTT. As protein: CASSQGFRGPRNTEAFF. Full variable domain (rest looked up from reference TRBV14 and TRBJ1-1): EAGVTQFPSHSVIEKGQTVTLRCDPISGHDNLYWYRRVMGKEIKFLLHFVKESKQDESGMPNNRFLAERTGGTYSTLKVQPAELEDSGVYFCASSQGFRGPRNTEAFFGQGTRLTVV.

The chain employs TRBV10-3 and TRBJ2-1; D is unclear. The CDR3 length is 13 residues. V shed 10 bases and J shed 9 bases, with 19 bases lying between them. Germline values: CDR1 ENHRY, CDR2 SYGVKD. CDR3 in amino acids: CATAPQLFGEQFF. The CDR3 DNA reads TGTGCCACCGCCCCCCAATTATTCGGTGAGCAGTTCTTC.

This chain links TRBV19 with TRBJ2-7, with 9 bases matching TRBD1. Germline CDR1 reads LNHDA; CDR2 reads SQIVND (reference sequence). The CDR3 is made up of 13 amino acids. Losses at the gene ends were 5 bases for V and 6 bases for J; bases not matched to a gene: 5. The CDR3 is CASSQDRGSEQYF. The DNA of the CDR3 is TGTGCCAGTAGTCAGGACAGGGGCTCCGAGCAGTACTTC.

The CDR3 coding sequence is TGTGCCTGGAGTGGTGGAGGGGTCGGTTCCTATAATTCACCCCTCCACTTT. Protein sequence: CAWSGGGVGSYNSPLHF. The chain carries TRBV30 and TRBJ1-6; TRBD1 might be the D (5 bases). Germline CDR1 is GTSNPN and CDR2 is SVGIG (reference sequence). The CDR3 length is 17 residues. V lost 1 base to trimming and J lost 1 base, with 14 bases between them. The full variable domain, in which reference TRBV30 and TRBJ1-6 provide the parts outside the CDR3, is SQTIHQWPATLVQPVGSPLSLECTVEGTSNPNLYWYRQAAGRGLQLLFYSVGIGQISSEVPQNLSASRPQDRQFILSSKKLLLSDSGFYLCAWSGGGVGSYNSPLHFGNGTRLTVT.